This record concerns one T cell receptor (beta chain) sequence. In this sample, this clone turned up a few times. Its target antigen remains unknown. The gene names and germline sequences used here belong to the mouse. The CDR3 goes on 4 residues after the read ends, and that part is filled in from the germline J gene. The data stem from a study of CD8+ T cells in alopecia areata (dated by TCRdb to between 2017 and 2018). General notes on the study: Skin from C3H/HeJ donors aged about 6-13 months with spontaneous alopecia was grafted onto female C3H/HeJ recipients aged roughly 6-11 weeks. To study T cell clonal expansion in alopecia areata, the researchers applied high-throughput TCRbeta sequencing to both the C3H/HeJ mouse model and human patients. In humans, TCRbeta sequencing was performed on scalp tissue and on sorted CD4+ and CD8+ peripheral blood T cells from healthy controls and from patients with patchy or totalis/universalis alopecia areata. Clonality in the scalp was compared among normal scalp (n=4), patchy alopecia areata scalp (n=8), and alopecia totalis/universalis scalp (n=8). RNA was extracted with the PAXgene miRNA kit for fixed scalp, the miRNeasy kit for PBMCs, and the RNeasy kit for mouse skin. Amplification of TCRbeta CDR3 regions was done by immunoSEQ multiplex PCR using 35 Vbeta forward primers and 13 Jbeta reverse primers. Paper-wide results and their limitations: Scalp TCR repertoire analysis is complicated because resident alphabeta T cells in normal human skin are also sequenced, whereas mouse skin is dominated by gammadelta T cells. TCR sequences shared between patients were less clear than in mice, possibly partly because of HLA diversity in the patient population. Higher clonality and more expanded CD8+ clones were observed in lesional scalp than in normal scalp, particularly in alopecia totalis/universalis, a finding suggestive of antigenic drive.

For CDR1 and CDR2, the germline V gene lists MSHET and SYDVDS. The CDR3, from cysteine to phenylalanine, totals 12 residues. The CDR3 was read in part: 24 bases, with the frame set at base 1. Pooled mouse cutaneous lymph node cells were stained for CD4, CD8alpha, NKG2D, NKG2ACE and other markers, then sorted on a BD Influx. Preparation of the library involved the immunoSEQ multiplex PCR assay. RNA was extracted from all samples and reverse transcribed into cDNA as template for TCR sequencing. SuperScript III was used for first-strand cDNA synthesis, primed with a 2:1 mix of oligo-dT and random hexamers. A synthetic immune receptor repertoire was used to measure amplification bias, and any remaining bias was corrected computationally. Sequencing of the libraries was done on Illumina HiSeq using 60 bp reads that spanned the CDR3 and were read from J toward V. On the authors' methods: Raw reads were preprocessed for error removal, and CDR3 was defined according to IMGT conventions as running from the conserved cysteine to phenylalanine. Clonality was computed as 1 minus the Shannon entropy, with the entropy normalized by log2 of the number of productive unique TCRs. Whether scalp clones were CD4 or CD8 was inferred by matching scalp TCRbeta sequences against CD4 and CD8 repertoires sorted from blood. Imported from immuneACCESS, the table was reduced by TCRdb to in-frame sequences with V and J called. These copies leave out some clones; in studies compared against another copy, an unresolved V gene accounts for under half, and the cause of the remainder is not known. V, J and clone size are those of that table, while D and trimming were read from the DNA. The table records roughly 260,000 clones for this sample, and not one of them appears only once. The ten largest clones add up to less than 1.5% of the sample.

The chain couples TRBV29 to TRBJ2-5, with 9 middle bases fitting TRBD2. The clonotype was recovered from a C3H/HeJ mouse with alopecia areata. The mouse line in question has MHC haplotype H2-k. Input material: CD4+ T cells sorted from a lymph node. CDR3 protein: CASNWGVDTQYF. The covered CDR3 bases are TGTGCTAGCAACTGGGGGGTAGAC.